The present entry profiles one TCR beta chain with its context. These data originate in a study of shared clonotypes between healthy human individuals. Sequenced by immunoSEQ multiplex PCR; TCRdb stores in-frame clones only, minus some. The sample lists about 1,900,000 clones, about 94% occurring once. Looked up from germline, CDR1 is LNHDA and CDR2 is SQIVND (reference sequence). The V gene lost 5 bases and the J gene lost 5 bases, with 12 bases spanning the gap. This CDR3 is built from 14 residues. CD8 cells regarded as naive lacked CD45RO, were positively chosen for CCR7, and omitted terminally differentiated effector memory CD45RA+ cells.

Sequencing was done on a sample of naive CD8+ T cells sorted from blood. The sequence came from a man aged 18 to 30 in good health. The V call is TRBV19, the J call TRBJ1-4; the D is unclear. The CDR3 DNA sequence: TGTGCCAGTAGTTTACTACGGGGAAATGAAAAACTGTTTTTT. Its protein product is CASSLLRGNEKLFF. The full variable domain, with the rest looked up from reference TRBV19 and TRBJ1-4, is DGGITQSPKYLFRKEGQNVTLSCEQNLNHDAMYWYRQDPGQGLRLIYYSQIVNDFQKGDIAEGYSVSREKKESFPLTVTSAQKNPTAFYLCASSLLRGNEKLFFGSGTQLSVL.